This T cell receptor beta chain is from a study of identical twins (dated by TCRdb to 2015 to 2016). At the level of the whole study: TCR alpha and beta repertoires from monozygotic twins, unrelated adults of various ages and cord blood were deep-sequenced to test whether fetal clonotypes persist. Replicate twin experiments were performed at different times using different library preparation protocols to rule out contamination.

The library was prepared using 5' RACE. TCRdb shows the sequencer as Illumina HiSeq 2000. Template switching added a universal primer binding site, and the final cDNA carried a unique molecular identifier that allowed TCR cDNA molecules to be counted accurately. First-strand cDNA for TCR alpha and beta chains was synthesized from specific primers in the conserved constant-segment region. Each cDNA library was double barcoded, with a SMART-Mk sample barcode plus Illumina barcodes, to control for contamination. Two successive PCR steps introduced TruSeq adapter sequences along with Illumina sample barcodes. The TCR alpha and beta cDNA libraries were sequenced on the Illumina HiSeq platform using custom primers. Per the source publication's procedure: Raw reads were processed with MiGEC to extract unique molecular identifiers, and MiXCR was used to determine CDR3 positions. For each individual, recombination models were inferred using an EM algorithm with the repgenHMM and IGoR tools. Shared clonotype analysis was performed with the tcR package in R, normalizing sharing by the product of cloneset sizes. Out-of-frame nonproductive sequences were analyzed to study raw recombination free of thymic and clonal selection effects. The raw public data were reprocessed by TCRdb itself: fastp quality trimming at Q25, MiXCR clonotype calling, in-frame beta chains only. A single entry per CDR3 protein holds the most common genes and DNA from its merged rows. For this entry, the V and J calls and clone size follow TCRdb and not the study's own pipeline. In all, the sample holds about 480,000 distinct CDR3 sequences, and 14% of those were seen once. About 0.53% of the sample belongs to the ten largest clones.

General findings and caveats noted by the study authors: In monozygotic twins, out-of-frame TCR alpha sharing was systematically underestimated by recombination models, although the models agreed with sharing between unrelated individuals. Fewer insertions were carried by abundant cord blood beta clonotypes, a similar but weaker trend appeared in young adult naive repertoires, and no such trend appeared in memory repertoires. The excess sharing between twins in beta out-of-frame sequences was weaker because fewer shared sequences reduced the signal-to-noise ratio. Out-of-frame TCR alpha sequences shared between twins showed an excess of low generation-probability sequences compared with coincidental sharing between unrelated individuals. Invariant T cells such as MAIT and iNKT could partly confound zero-insertion analyses, though diverse VJ usage argued against this for most clonotypes. Because the same donors could not be followed over many years, conclusions were based on cross-sectional statistical analysis.

Every donor was a healthy Caucasian. Three pairs of female monozygotic twins, all aged roughly 18 to 29 years, were included in the twin cohort. Positive isolation kits from Invitrogen were used to isolate CD4+ and CD8+ T cell populations. Only a few counts were recorded for this clonotype. The target of this receptor is not known. No much larger clone is present one base from it, and per-base qualities are unavailable. V was cut back by 4 bases and J by 6 bases, leaving a gap of 10 bases between them. Reading from cysteine to phenylalanine, the CDR3 counts 12 amino acids. The entry retains the CDR3 DNA only, 36 bases that are in frame from base 1. This sample also appeared in a second study, on yellow fever vaccine responses in identical twins. As the second publication notes: According to the authors, the vaccine-induced T cell response in identical twins seemed to be partly convergent and partly specific to each individual. Focusing on identical twins, the study followed the T cell clones that responded to the vaccine, and did so with precision.

Sample: CD4+ T cells sorted from blood. This clonotype was obtained from a woman aged 18-29 years in good health. The chain couples TRBV12-3 or TRBV12-4 to TRBJ2-7; TRBD2 is perhaps the D gene, given 6 matching bases. The CDR3 sequence is CASSSASVEQYF. At the DNA level, the sequence is TGTGCCAGCAGTTCAGCTAGCGTCGAGCAGTACTTC.